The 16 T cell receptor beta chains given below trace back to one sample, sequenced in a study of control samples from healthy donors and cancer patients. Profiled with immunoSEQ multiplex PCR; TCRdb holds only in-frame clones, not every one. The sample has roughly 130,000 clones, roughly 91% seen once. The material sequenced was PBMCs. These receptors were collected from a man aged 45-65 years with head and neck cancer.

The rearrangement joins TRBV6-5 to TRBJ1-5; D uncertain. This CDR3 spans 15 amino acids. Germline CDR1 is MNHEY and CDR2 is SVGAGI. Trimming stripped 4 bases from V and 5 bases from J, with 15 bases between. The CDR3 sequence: CASSLVAVVDQPQHF. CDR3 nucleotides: TGTGCCAGCAGTTTGGTCGCGGTGGTGGATCAGCCCCAGCATTTT.

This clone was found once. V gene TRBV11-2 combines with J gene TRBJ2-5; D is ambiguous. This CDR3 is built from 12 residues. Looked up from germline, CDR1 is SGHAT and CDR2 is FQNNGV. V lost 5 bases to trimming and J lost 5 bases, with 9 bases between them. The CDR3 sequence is CASSTIRETQYF. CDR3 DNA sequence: TGTGCCAGCAGCACAATCCGGGAGACCCAGTACTTC.

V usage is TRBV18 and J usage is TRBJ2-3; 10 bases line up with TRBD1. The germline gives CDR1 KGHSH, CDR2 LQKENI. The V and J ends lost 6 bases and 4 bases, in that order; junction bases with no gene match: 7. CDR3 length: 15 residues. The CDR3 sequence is CASSLGQGKPDTQYF. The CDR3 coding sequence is TGTGCCAGCTCCTTGGGACAGGGGAAGCCAGATACGCAGTATTTT.

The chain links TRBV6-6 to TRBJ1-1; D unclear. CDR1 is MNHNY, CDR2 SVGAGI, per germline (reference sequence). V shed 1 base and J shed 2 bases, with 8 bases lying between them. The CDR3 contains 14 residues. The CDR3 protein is CASSYLGRNTEAFF. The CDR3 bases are TGTGCCAGCAGTTACTTAGGGAGAAACACTGAAGCTTTCTTT.

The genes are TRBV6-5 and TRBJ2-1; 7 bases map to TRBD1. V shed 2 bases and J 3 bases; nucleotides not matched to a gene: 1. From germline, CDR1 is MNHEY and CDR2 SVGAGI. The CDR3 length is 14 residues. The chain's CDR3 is CASSYDRVYNEQFF. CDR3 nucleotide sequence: TGTGCCAGCAGTTACGACAGGGTCTACAATGAGCAGTTCTTC.

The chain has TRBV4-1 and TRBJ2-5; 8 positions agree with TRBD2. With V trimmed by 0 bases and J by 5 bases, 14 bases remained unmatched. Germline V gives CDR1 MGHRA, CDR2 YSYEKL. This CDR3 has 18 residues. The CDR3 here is CASSQEWGLVSLSETQYF. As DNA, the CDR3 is TGCGCCAGCAGCCAAGAGTGGGGACTAGTCTCTCTGTCGGAGACCCAGTACTTC.

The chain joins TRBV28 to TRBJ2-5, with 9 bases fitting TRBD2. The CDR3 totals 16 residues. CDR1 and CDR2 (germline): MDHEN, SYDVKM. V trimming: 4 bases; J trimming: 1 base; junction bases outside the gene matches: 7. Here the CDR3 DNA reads TGTGCCAGCAGTTCCTCAGCGGGGGGATCCCAAGAGACCCAGTACTTC. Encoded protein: CASSSSAGGSQETQYF.

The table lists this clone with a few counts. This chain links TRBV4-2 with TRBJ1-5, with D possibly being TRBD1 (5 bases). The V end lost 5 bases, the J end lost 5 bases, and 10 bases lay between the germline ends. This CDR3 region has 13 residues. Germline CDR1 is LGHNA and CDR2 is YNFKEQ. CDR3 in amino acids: CASSSWGDQPQHF. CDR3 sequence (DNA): TGTGCCAGCAGCAGTTGGGGGGATCAGCCCCAGCATTTT.

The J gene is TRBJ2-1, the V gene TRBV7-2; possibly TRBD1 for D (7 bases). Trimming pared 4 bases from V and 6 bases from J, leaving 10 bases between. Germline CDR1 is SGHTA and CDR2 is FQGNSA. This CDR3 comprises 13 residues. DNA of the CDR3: TGTGCCAGCAGCTCTCAGGGGGGCAATGAGCAGTTCTTC. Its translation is CASSSQGGNEQFF. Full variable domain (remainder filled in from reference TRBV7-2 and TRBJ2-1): GAGVSQSPSNKVTEKGKDVELRCDPISGHTALYWYRQSLGQGLEFLIYFQGNSAPDKSGLPSDRFSAERTGGSVSTLTIQRTQQEDSAVYLCASSSQGGNEQFFGPGTRLTVL.

The CDR3 reads CASSVALGGGDGNTIYF. As DNA, the CDR3 is TGTGCCAGCAGCGTAGCTCTCGGTGGCGGGGATGGAAACACCATATATTTT. The chain couples TRBV9 to TRBJ1-3; D gene unclear. This CDR3 is built from 17 residues. In germline, CDR1 is SGDLS, CDR2 YYNGEE. Between the trimmed V and J ends, which lost 0 bases and 3 bases, there was a span of 16 bases.

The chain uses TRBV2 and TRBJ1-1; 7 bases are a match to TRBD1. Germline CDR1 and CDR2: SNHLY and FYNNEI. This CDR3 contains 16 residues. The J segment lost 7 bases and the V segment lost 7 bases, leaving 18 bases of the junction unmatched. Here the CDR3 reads CASIRQGEARGGEAFF. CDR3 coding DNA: TGTGCCAGCATCAGGCAGGGGGAGGCTCGAGGTGGTGAAGCTTTCTTT.

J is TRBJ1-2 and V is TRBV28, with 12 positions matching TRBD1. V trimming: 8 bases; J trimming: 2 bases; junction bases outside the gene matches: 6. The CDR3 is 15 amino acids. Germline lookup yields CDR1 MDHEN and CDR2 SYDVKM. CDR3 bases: TGTGCCAGCCGGGACAGGGGGCTGAGGAACTATGGCTACACCTTC. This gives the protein CASRDRGLRNYGYTF.

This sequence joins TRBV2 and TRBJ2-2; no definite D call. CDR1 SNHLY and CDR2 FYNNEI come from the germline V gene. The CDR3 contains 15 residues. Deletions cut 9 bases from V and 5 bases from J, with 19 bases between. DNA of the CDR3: TGTGCCAGTGGTGGAAGGCCCTCGCGAACCGGGGAGCTGTTTTTT. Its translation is CASGGRPSRTGELFF.

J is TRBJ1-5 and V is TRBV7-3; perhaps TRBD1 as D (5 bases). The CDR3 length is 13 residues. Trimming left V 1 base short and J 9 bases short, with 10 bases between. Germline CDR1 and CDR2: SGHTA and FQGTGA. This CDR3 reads CASSLSTGLPQHF. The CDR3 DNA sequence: TGTGCCAGCAGCTTAAGTACAGGCCTGCCCCAGCATTTT.

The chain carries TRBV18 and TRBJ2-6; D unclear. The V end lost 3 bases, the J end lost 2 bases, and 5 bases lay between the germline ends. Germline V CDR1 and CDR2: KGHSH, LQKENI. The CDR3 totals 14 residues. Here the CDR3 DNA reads TGTGCCAGCTCACCGGGGACTGGGGCCAACGTCCTGACTTTC. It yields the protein CASSPGTGANVLTF. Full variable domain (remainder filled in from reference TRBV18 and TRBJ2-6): NAGVMQNPRHLVRRRGQEARLRCSPMKGHSHVYWYRQLPEEGLKFMVYLQKENIIDESGMPKERFSAEFPKEGPSILRIQQVVRGDSAAYFCASSPGTGANVLTFGAGSRLTVL.

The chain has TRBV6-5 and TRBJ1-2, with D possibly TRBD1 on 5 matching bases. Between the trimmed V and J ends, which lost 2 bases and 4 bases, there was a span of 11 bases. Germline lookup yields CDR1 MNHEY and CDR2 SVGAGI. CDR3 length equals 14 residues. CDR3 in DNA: TGTGCCAGCAGTTACAGTCCAGGGTCCTATGGCTACACCTTC. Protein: CASSYSPGSYGYTF.